This TCR beta chain came from a study of blood T cell repertoires in COVID-19. Across the study: Samples came from the United States, Italy and Spain, spanning acute and convalescent COVID-19. PBMCs, B-cell-depleted T cells, or T cells provided the cDNA or gDNA that made up the material.

As regards this clone: One end of the junction varies from germline; a read error may be responsible.

Authors' processing steps: Amplified reference gene primers provided the basis for estimating nucleated cell counts. Method: immunoSEQ multiplex PCR; TCRdb's copy keeps in-frame clones and lacks some. V, J and clone size were drawn from that table, and D and trimming were deduced from the DNA. The sample consists of tens of thousands of clones, about 85% of them appearing once. CDR1 and CDR2 (germline): SGHTA, FQGNSA. The CDR3 length is 17 residues. V and J are TRBV7-2 and TRBJ2-5; 10 nucleotides line up with TRBD2. The sequence was collected from a man aged 50 or older with acute or convalescent COVID-19. Sequenced input: peripheral blood. DNA of the CDR3: TGTGCCAGCAGCTCGACGACCATTAGTTTCCTAGCGGGGGACCTGAACTTC. It translates to CASSSTTISFLAGDLNF.